The clone carrying this T cell receptor beta chain was detected ten times or more. Preparation of the TCRbeta library used unique molecular identifiers. MiXCR was run by TCRdb on the PCR reads, yielding one entry per CDR3 protein. Of 450,000 to 550,000 distinct CDR3 sequences listed, around 10% are singletons. This entry belongs to a study of T-cell reconstitution after alpha-beta-depleted transplantation in children. In germline, CDR1 is SGHTA, CDR2 FQGNSA. V gave up 4 bases and J gave up 0 bases, with 11 bases separating them. The CDR3 sequence is 15 residues long. This receptor was obtained from a female patient between 2 and 15 years old who had a stem cell transplant for aplastic anemia, so the T cells may come from the graft donor. The V and J genes are TRBV7-2 and TRBJ2-3; D not certain. Sequenced material: PBMCs, mostly from graft donor cells, taken 180 days after TCRalphabeta/CD19-depleted stem cell transplant. CDR3: CASSWRGVSTDTQYF. The CDR3 DNA reads as TGTGCCAGCAGCTGGCGAGGAGTTAGCACAGATACGCAGTATTTT.